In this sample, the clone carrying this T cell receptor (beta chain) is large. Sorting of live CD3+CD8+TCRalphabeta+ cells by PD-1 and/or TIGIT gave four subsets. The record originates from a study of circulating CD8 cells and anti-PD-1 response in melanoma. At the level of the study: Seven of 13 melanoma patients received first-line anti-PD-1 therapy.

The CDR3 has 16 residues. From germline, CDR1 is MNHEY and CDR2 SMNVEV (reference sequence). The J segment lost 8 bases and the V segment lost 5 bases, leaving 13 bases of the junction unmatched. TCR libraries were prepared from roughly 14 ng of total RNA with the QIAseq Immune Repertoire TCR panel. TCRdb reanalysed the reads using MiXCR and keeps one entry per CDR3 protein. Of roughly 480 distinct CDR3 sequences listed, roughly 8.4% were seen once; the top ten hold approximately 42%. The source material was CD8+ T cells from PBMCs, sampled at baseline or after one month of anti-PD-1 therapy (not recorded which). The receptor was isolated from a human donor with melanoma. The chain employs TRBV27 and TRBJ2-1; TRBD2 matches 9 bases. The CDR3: CASSGQAGGPSDEQFF. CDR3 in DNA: TGTGCCAGCAGTGGTCAGGCGGGGGGGCCCTCCGATGAGCAGTTCTTC.